The clone carrying this TCR gamma chain was counted a few times. Its antigen remains unidentified. With a far larger clone one base away, a read error is the likely cause. This CDR3 is also generated by other DNA sequences in the sample. TCRdb reprocessed the multiplex PCR reads through CATT. The table shows 20,000 to 30,000 gamma-chain clones, with 3% occurring only once. The CDR3 loop spans 14 amino acids. The germline gives CDR1 GITISATS, CDR2 ISYDGTV (reference sequence). Flow sorting of PBMC yielded separate Vgamma9/Vdelta2+ and Vdelta2-negative gammadelta T cell populations for bulk repertoire analysis. This record comes from a study of γδ T cells in repeated Plasmodium falciparum infection. The wider study: Malaria-naive adults were infected with P. falciparum NF54 four times over roughly 600 days. Study outcomes and limitations: Waves of new clonotype selection appeared after repeated controlled infections in Vdelta2-negative, largely Vdelta1+, gammadelta T cells. Compared with Australian children, Malian Vdelta2-negative repertoires seemed more clonal, less diverse, less shared.

The receptor's source is a pool of human donors (malaria-infected and uninfected, not separated). The chain has TRGV9 and TRGJ1 or TRGJ2. Material for sequencing was gamma-delta T cells from blood. CDR3 residues: CALWEVARYYKKLF. CDR3 bases: TGTGCCTTGTGGGAGGTCGCGCGGTATTATAAGAAGCTCTTT.